Below are 11 T cell receptor beta chains sequenced from a single sample in a study of patients and donors after allogeneic stem cell transplantation. MiXCR was run by TCRdb on the RT-PCR reads, yielding one entry per CDR3 protein. The sample lists roughly 960,000 distinct CDR3 sequences, under 20% occurring once. The source material was blood, either unsorted or a sorted T cell fraction (not recorded which). Receptors were obtained from a human donor who was either an allogeneic HSCT recipient or a stem cell or donor lymphocyte infusion donor (not recorded which). It is not recorded whose cells these are; they may come from a transplant donor.

This clonotype was observed a few times. The chain links TRBV4-1 to TRBJ2-7; D is unresolved. The CDR3 has 15 amino acids. Trimming shortened V by 0 bases and J by 0 bases, and 9 bases separated the two germline ends. Germline V gene data show CDR1 as MGHRA and CDR2 as YSYEKL. CDR3 region: CASSQESESSYEQYF. CDR3 in DNA: TGCGCCAGCAGCCAAGAGTCCGAAAGCTCCTACGAGCAGTACTTC.

This sequence joins TRBV3-1 and TRBJ2-3, with a weak D call TRBD1 (5 bases). The V gene's germline CDR1 is LGHDT and CDR2 YNNKEL (reference sequence). The CDR3 runs to 14 residues. Between the trimmed V and J ends, which lost 4 bases and 1 base, there was a span of 9 bases. In nucleotides, the CDR3 is TGTGCCAGCAGCCCTGGACATCGCACAGATACGCAGTATTTT. Amino acid sequence: CASSPGHRTDTQYF.

This clonotype appeared a few times. V gene TRBV7-3 combines with J gene TRBJ2-1; D is unclear. Germline CDR1 and CDR2: SGHTA and FQGTGA. There are 14 residues in the CDR3. Trimming left V 5 bases short and J 5 bases short, with 13 bases between. The CDR3 reads CASSTVGGNNEQFF. CDR3 DNA sequence: TGTGCCAGCAGCACAGTGGGCGGTAACAATGAGCAGTTCTTC.

This clonotype was recorded many times. The V gene is TRBV12-3 or TRBV12-4, the J gene TRBJ2-3; D gene uncertain. V lost 2 bases, J lost 6 bases, and 6 bases lay in between. The CDR3 extends over 12 amino acids. CDR3 in amino acids: CASSLFGDTQYF. The CDR3, as DNA: TGTGCCAGCAGTTTATTTGGGGATACGCAGTATTTT.

This chain uses TRBV11-2 with TRBJ2-7; 9 bases agree with TRBD2. The CDR3 consists of 15 residues. The germline gives CDR1 SGHAT, CDR2 FQNNGV. V was clipped by 6 bases and J by 4 bases; unmatched bases: 10. CDR3 nucleotide sequence: TGTGCCAGCAGACATGCGACTAGCGGAATTTACGAGCAGTACTTC. Its translation is CASRHATSGIYEQYF.

This clonotype was seen only a few times. The CDR3 is CASSPTRAVTGTGELFF. The CDR3 region has the DNA TGTGCCAGCAGCCCAACACGGGCTGTCACGGGTACCGGGGAGCTGTTTTTT. The chain links TRBV7-7 to TRBJ2-2; D not certain. Between the trimmed V and J ends, which lost 5 bases and 5 bases, there was a span of 21 bases. The CDR3 has 17 residues. From germline, CDR1 is SSHAT and CDR2 FNYEAQ (reference sequence).

The sample holds many counts of this clonotype. The chain couples TRBV28 to TRBJ2-5, with a tentative D call TRBD1 (6 bases). CDR1 is MDHEN and CDR2 is SYDVKM in the germline V gene. Between the trimmed V and J ends, which lost 5 bases and 2 bases, there was a span of 15 bases. The CDR3 contains 15 residues. CDR3 region: CASSRNYREQETQYF. The CDR3 DNA reads as TGTGCCAGCAGTCGAAACTACAGGGAACAAGAGACCCAGTACTTC. The full variable domain, in which reference TRBV28 and TRBJ2-5 provide the parts outside the CDR3, is DVKVTQSSRYLVKRTGEKVFLECVQDMDHENMFWYRQDPGLGLRLIYFSYDVKMKEKGDIPEGYSVSREKKERFSLILESASTNQTSMYLCASSRNYREQETQYFGPGTRLLVL.

This clonotype has a handful of counts. The chain is built from TRBV10-3 and TRBJ2-3; D is unresolved. The V gene lost 6 bases and the J gene lost 1 base, with 17 bases spanning the gap. The CDR3 runs to 16 residues. Germline V CDR1 and CDR2: ENHRY, SYGVKD. CDR3 in DNA: TGTGCCATCAGGAGGATGACGCGCCCAGGCACAGATACGCAGTATTTT. Translation gives CAIRRMTRPGTDTQYF.

The chain carries TRBV3-1 and TRBJ2-2, with D tentatively TRBD1 or TRBD2 (6 bases each). Trimming pared 2 bases from V and 7 bases from J, leaving 14 bases between. Germline-derived CDR1 and CDR2 are LGHDT and YNNKEL (reference sequence). The CDR3 spans 15 residues. The CDR3 protein is CASSQNRGPYGELFF. In DNA, the CDR3 is TGTGCCAGCAGCCAAAACCGGGGGCCTTACGGGGAGCTGTTTTTT.

This chain links TRBV19 with TRBJ1-5; TRBD1 aligns across 8 bases. CDR3 size: 16 residues. CDR1 is LNHDA, CDR2 SQIVND, per germline (reference sequence). The trim removed 5 bases at V and 0 bases at J, leaving 6 bases unmatched. This chain's CDR3 is CASSQHRGGSNQPQHF. The CDR3 DNA reads TGTGCCAGTAGTCAGCACAGGGGGGGTAGCAATCAGCCCCAGCATTTT.

This clonotype was seen ten or more times. This chain links TRBV29-1 with TRBJ2-2; the D is unclear. CDR1 SQVTM and CDR2 ANQGSEA come from the germline V gene. This CDR3 contains 12 residues. Trimming removed 2 bases from V and 4 bases from J, with 5 bases in between. The CDR3 sequence: CSVEHGTGELFF. CDR3 DNA sequence: TGCAGCGTTGAACATGGCACCGGGGAGCTGTTTTTT.